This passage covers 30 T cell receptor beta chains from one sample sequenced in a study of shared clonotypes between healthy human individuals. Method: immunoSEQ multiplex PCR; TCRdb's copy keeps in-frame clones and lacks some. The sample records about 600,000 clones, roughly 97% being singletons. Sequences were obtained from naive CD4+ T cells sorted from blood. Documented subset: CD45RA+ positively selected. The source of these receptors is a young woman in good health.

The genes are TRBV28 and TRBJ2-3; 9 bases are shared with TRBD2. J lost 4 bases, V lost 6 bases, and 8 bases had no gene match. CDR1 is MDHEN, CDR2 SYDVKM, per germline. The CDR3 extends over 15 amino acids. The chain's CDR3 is CASRWVAGAADTQYF. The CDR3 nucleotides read TGTGCCAGCAGATGGGTAGCGGGAGCGGCAGATACGCAGTATTTT.

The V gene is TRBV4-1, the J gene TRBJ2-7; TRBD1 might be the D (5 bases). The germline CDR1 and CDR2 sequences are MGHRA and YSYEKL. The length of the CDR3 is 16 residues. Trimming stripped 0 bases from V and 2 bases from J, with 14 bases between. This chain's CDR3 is CASSQEGGLGPYEQYF. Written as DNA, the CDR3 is TGCGCCAGCAGCCAAGAAGGCGGCTTGGGGCCCTACGAGCAGTACTTC.

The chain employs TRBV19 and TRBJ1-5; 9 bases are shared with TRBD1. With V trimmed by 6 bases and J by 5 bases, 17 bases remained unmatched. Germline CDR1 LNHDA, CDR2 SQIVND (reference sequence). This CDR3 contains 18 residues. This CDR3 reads CASSPPGQGPPFDQPQHF. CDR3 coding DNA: TGTGCCAGTAGCCCTCCGGGACAGGGTCCCCCCTTTGATCAGCCCCAGCATTTT.

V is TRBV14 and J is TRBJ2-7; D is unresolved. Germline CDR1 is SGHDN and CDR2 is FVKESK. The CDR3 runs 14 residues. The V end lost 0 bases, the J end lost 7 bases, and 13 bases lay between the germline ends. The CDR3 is CASSQDWGGREQYF. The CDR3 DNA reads TGTGCCAGCAGCCAAGATTGGGGTGGTAGGGAGCAGTACTTC.

CDR3 loop: CASSLRVGGYTF. The DNA for the CDR3 is TGTGCCAGCAGTTTACGGGTGGGGGGCTACACCTTC. The V gene is TRBV28, the J gene TRBJ1-2, with no clear D. V lost 2 bases and J lost 8, with 9 bases in between. CDR3 length: 12 amino acids. Germline V CDR1 and CDR2: MDHEN, SYDVKM.

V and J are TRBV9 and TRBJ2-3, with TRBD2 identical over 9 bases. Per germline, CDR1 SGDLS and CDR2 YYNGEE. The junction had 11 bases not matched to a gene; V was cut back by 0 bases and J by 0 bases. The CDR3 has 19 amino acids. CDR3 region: CASSVDSGRGTSSTDTQYF. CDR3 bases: TGTGCCAGCAGCGTAGATAGCGGGAGAGGAACGTCTAGCACAGATACGCAGTATTTT. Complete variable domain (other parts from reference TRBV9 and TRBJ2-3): DSGVTQTPKHLITATGQRVTLRCSPRSGDLSVYWYQQSLDQGLQFLIQYYNGEERAKGNILERFSAQQFPDLHSELNLSSLELGDSALYFCASSVDSGRGTSSTDTQYFGPGTRLTVL.

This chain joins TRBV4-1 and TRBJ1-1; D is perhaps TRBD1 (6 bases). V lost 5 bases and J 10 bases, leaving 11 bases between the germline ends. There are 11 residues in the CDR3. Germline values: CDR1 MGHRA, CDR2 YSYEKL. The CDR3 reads CASSNYRAAFF. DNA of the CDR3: TGCGCCAGCAGCAACTACAGGGCAGCTTTCTTT.

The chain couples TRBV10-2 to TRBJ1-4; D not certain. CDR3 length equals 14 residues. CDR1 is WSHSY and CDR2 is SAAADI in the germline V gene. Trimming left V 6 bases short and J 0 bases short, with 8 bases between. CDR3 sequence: CASRDRSTNEKLFF. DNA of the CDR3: TGCGCCAGCAGGGACCGCTCAACTAATGAAAAACTGTTTTTT.

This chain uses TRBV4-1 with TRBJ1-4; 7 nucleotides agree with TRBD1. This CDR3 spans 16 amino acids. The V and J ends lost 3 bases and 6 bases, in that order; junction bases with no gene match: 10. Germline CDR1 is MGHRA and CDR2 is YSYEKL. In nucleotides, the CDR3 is TGCGCCAGCAGCCAGCGCTTCAGGGGGGAGCATGAAAAACTGTTTTTT. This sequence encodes CASSQRFRGEHEKLFF.

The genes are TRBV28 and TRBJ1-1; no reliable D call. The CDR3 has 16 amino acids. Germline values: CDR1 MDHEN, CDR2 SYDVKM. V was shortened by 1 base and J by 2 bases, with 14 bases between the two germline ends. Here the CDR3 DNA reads TGTGCCAGCAGTTTATCAATGTGGCAGGTTAACACTGAAGCTTTCTTT. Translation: CASSLSMWQVNTEAFF.

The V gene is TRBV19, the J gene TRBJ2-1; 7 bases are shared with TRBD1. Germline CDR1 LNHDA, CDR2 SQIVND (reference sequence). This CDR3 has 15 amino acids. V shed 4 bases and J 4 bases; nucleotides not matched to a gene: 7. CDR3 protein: CASSTGTARYNEQFF. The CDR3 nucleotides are TGTGCCAGTAGTACGGGGACAGCTAGATACAATGAGCAGTTCTTC.

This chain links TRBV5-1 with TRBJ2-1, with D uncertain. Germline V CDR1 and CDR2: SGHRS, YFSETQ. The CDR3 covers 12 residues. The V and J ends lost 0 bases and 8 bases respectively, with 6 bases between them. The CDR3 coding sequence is TGCGCCAGCAGCTTGGTAGGAGATGAGCAGTTCTTC. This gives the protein CASSLVGDEQFF.

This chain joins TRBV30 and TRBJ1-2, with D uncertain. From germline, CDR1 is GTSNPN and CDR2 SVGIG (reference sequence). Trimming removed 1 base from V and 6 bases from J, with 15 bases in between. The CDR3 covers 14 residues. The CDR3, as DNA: TGTGCCTGGAGTGCCACACGCCAGGCGGATGGCTACACCTTC. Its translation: CAWSATRQADGYTF.

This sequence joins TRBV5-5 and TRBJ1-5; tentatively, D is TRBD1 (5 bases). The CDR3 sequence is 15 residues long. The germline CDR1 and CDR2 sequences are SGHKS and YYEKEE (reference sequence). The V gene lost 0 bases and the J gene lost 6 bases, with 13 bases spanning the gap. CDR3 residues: CASSLGPGAGQPQHF. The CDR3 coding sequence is TGTGCCAGCAGCTTGGGTCCCGGGGCAGGTCAGCCCCAGCATTTT. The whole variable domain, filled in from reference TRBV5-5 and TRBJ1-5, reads DAGVTQSPTHLIKTRGQQVTLRCSPISGHKSVSWYQQVLGQGPQFIFQYYEKEERGRGNFPDRFSARQFPNYSSELNVNALLLGDSALYLCASSLGPGAGQPQHFGDGTRLSIL.

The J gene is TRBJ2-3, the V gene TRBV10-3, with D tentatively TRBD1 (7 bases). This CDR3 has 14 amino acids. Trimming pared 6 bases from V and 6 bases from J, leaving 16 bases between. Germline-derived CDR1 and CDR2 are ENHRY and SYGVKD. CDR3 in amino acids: CAIRTGRGMDTQYF. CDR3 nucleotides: TGTGCCATCAGGACAGGGCGGGGTATGGATACGCAGTATTTT.

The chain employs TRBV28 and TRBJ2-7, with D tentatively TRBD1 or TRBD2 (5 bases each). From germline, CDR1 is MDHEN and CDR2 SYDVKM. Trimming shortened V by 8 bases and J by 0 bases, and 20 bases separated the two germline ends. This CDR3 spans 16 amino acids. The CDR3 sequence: CASGALWDRDSYEQYF. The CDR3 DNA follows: TGTGCCAGCGGAGCATTGTGGGACCGAGACTCCTACGAGCAGTACTTC.

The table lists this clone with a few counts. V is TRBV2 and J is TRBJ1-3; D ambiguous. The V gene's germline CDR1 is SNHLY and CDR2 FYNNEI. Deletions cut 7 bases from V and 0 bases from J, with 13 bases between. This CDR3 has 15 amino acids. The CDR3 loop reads CASTALLYSGNTIYF. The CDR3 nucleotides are TGTGCCAGCACAGCCCTCCTATACTCTGGAAACACCATATATTTT.

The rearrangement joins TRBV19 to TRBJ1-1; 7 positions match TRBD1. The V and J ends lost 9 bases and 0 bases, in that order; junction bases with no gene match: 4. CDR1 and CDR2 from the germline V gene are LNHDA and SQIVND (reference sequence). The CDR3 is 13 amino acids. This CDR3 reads CASVGTVNTEAFF. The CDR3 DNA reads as TGTGCCAGCGTTGGGACAGTGAACACTGAAGCTTTCTTT.

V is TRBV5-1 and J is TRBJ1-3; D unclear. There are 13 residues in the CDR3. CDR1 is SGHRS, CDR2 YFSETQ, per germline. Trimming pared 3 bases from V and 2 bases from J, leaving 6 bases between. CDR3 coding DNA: TGCGCCAGCAGCTCCCAGGCTGGAAACACCATATATTTT. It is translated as CASSSQAGNTIYF.

Here the CDR3 reads CASSLEVEQFF. The CDR3 nucleotides read TGTGCCAGCAGCTTAGAGGTAGAGCAGTTCTTC. The chain links TRBV11-2 to TRBJ2-1; D unclear. V shed 0 bases and J shed 10 bases, with 4 bases lying between them. This CDR3 is built from 11 residues. Germline CDR1 reads SGHAT; CDR2 reads FQNNGV.

The CDR3 is CASSLYGPKETQYF. The CDR3 DNA follows: TGTGCCAGCAGCTTGTATGGACCCAAAGAGACCCAGTACTTC. The chain combines TRBV5-6 with TRBJ2-5; D uncertain. Germline V gene lookup returns CDR1 SGHDT and CDR2 YYEEEE. V lost 1 base and J 3 bases, leaving 10 bases between the germline ends. CDR3 length: 14 residues.

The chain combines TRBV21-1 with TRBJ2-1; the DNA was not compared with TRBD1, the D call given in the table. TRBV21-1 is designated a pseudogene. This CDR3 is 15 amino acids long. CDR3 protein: CASSSEGRGQNEQFF. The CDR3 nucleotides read TGTGCCAGCAGCAGCGAGGGTAGGGGACAAAATGAGCAGTTCTTC.

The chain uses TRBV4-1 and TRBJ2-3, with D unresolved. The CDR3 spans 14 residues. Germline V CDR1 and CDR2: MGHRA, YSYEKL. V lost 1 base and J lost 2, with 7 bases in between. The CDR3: CASSQVTTTDTQYF. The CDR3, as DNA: TGCGCCAGCAGCCAAGTCACTACCACAGATACGCAGTATTTT.

The CDR3, as DNA: TGTGCCAGCAGCTTAAAGGTTTCCGCGAACACCGGGGAGCTGTTTTTT. Protein sequence: CASSLKVSANTGELFF. This sequence joins TRBV7-3 and TRBJ2-2; no clear D gene. CDR3 length equals 16 residues. The germline V and J ends were trimmed by 1 base and 0 bases, with 9 bases remaining between them. Germline-derived CDR1 and CDR2 are SGHTA and FQGTGA.

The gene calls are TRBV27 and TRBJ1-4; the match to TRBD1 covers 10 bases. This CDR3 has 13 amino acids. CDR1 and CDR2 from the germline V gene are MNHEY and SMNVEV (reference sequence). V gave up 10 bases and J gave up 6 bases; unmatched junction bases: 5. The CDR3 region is CANSGTGDEKLFF. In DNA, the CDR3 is TGTGCCAACTCCGGGACAGGGGATGAAAAACTGTTTTTT. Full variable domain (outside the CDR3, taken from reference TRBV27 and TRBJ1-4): EAQVTQNPRYLITVTGKKLTVTCSQNMNHEYMSWYRQDPGLGLRQIYYSMNVEVTDKGDVPEGYKVSRKEKRNFPLILESPSPNQTSLYFCANSGTGDEKLFFGSGTQLSVL.

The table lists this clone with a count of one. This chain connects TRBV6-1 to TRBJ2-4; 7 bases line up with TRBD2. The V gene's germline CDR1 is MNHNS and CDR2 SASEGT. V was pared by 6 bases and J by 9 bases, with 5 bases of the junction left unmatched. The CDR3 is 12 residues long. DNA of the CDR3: TGTGCCAGCAGGGCGGGAGCTCTCATTCAGTACTTC. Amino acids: CASRAGALIQYF.

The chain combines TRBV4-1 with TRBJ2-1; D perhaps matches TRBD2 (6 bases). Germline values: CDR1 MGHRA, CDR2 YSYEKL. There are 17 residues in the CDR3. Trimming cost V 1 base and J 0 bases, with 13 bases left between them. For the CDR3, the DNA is TGCGCCAGCAGCCAAGGAGTAGGCGGGACCTCCTACAATGAGCAGTTCTTC. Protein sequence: CASSQGVGGTSYNEQFF.

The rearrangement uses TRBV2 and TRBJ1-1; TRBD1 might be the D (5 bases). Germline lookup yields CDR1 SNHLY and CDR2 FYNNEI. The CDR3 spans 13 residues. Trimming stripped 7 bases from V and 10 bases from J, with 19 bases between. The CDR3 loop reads CASTIGTARGAFF. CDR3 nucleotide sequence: TGTGCCAGCACCATTGGGACGGCGCGGGGAGCTTTCTTT.

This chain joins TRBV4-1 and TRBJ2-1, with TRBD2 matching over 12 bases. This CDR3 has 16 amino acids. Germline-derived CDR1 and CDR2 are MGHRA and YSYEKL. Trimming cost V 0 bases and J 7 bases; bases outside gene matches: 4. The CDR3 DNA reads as TGCGCCAGCAGCCAAGAGAAACTAGCGGGAGGTAATGAGCAGTTCTTC. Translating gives CASSQEKLAGGNEQFF.

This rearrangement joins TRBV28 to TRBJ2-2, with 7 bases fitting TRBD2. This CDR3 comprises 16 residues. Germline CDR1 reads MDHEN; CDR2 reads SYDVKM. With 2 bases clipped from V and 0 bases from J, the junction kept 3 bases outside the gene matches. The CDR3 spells CASSLGLAANTGELFF. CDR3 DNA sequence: TGTGCCAGCAGTTTAGGGCTAGCGGCGAACACCGGGGAGCTGTTTTTT.